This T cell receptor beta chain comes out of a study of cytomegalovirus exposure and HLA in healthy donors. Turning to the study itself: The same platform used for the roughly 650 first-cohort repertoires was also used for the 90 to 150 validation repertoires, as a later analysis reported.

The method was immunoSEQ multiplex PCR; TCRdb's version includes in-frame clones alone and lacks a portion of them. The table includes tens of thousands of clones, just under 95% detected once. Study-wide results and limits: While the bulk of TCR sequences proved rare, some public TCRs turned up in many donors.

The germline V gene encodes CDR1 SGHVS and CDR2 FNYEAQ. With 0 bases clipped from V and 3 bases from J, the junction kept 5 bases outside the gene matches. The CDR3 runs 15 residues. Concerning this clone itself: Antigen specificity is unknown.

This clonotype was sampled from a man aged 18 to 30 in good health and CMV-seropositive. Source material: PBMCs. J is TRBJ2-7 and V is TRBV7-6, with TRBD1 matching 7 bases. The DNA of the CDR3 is TGTGCCAGCAGCTTAGCTGGTGACAGGGTCTACGAGCAGTACTTC. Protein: CASSLAGDRVYEQYF.